This T cell receptor (beta chain) was identified in a study of CD8+ T cells in alopecia areata. The wider study: Tofacitinib lasted 6 to 18 months, then 6 months off drug.

The count of this clone is one. Sequencing templates came from extracted RNA that was reverse transcribed into cDNA. Sequencing was performed with immunoSEQ multiplex PCR; in TCRdb, only in-frame clones are kept and a portion is missing. The table has fewer than 150,000 clones, 50% to 60% seen once. This CDR3 comprises 19 residues. Trimming took 2 bases from V and 8 from J; bases not matched to a gene: 18. Germline assignment: CDR1 MGHRA and CDR2 YSYEKL. J is TRBJ2-1 and V is TRBV4-1; 10 nucleotides agree with TRBD2. This TCR was sampled from a human donor with alopecia areata. The specimen comprised CD4+ T cells sorted from blood, sampled at week 0. CDR3 bases: TGCGCCAGCAGCCAATATCCGGCGGCTAGCGGGAGTCGAGTGTATGAGCAGTTCTTC. It codes for CASSQYPAASGSRVYEQFF.